The source of this T cell receptor beta chain is a study of CD8 T cells in ankylosing spondylitis. Whole-study results and caveats: Disease-linked clones bore a CD8+ phenotype and were relatively rare in peripheral blood. Blood from ankylosing spondylitis patients appeared to carry a characteristic eight-variant TCR beta motif.

Regarding this clonotype: What it recognizes is unknown.

TCRdb itself ran the 5' RACE reads through MiXCR, one entry per CDR3 protein. This table has around 300,000 distinct CDR3 sequences, less than 25% appearing once. This CDR3 is 14 amino acids long. Germline V gives CDR1 SEHNR, CDR2 FQNEAQ (reference sequence). The J segment lost 6 bases and the V segment lost 3 bases, leaving 6 bases of the junction unmatched. V is TRBV7-9 and J is TRBJ2-7; TRBD1 matches at 9 bases. This TCR derives from a female donor with ankylosing spondylitis or in good health (not recorded which). The material sequenced was blood, either unsorted or a sorted T cell fraction (not recorded which). This CDR3 is CASSLPGQGREQYF. The CDR3, as DNA: TGTGCCAGCAGCTTGCCGGGACAGGGACGCGAGCAGTACTTC.